The subject of this entry is one T cell receptor beta chain. Its specificity is unknown. Using immunoSEQ multiplex PCR, the repertoire was profiled, and TCRdb retains in-frame clones only, with some absent. The profile shows roughly 64,000 clones, about nine tenths of them singletons. The entry originates in a study of pediatric ulcerative colitis. Study-level points and caveats: Blood-rectal clonal overlap within each person was significantly higher in ulcerative colitis patients than controls. Two rectal CDR3 clonotypes occurred in all ulcerative colitis patients.

Germline V gene sequence: CDR1 SEHNR, CDR2 FQNEAQ (reference sequence). V gave up 5 bases and J gave up 5 bases, with 18 bases separating them. The CDR3 contains 15 residues. Ulcerative colitis patients received no immunosuppressive medication before the diagnostic colonoscopy. At colonoscopy, a blood sample was also collected. The receptor comes from a boy aged 5-17 years with severe ulcerative colitis. Sequencing was performed on blood. The rearrangement joins TRBV7-9 to TRBJ2-5; TRBD2 is a possible D gene (6 bases). CDR3 bases: TGTGCCAGCAGCCCGGGAACCGGGGGAGGTGAGACCCAGTACTTC. It yields the protein CASSPGTGGGETQYF.